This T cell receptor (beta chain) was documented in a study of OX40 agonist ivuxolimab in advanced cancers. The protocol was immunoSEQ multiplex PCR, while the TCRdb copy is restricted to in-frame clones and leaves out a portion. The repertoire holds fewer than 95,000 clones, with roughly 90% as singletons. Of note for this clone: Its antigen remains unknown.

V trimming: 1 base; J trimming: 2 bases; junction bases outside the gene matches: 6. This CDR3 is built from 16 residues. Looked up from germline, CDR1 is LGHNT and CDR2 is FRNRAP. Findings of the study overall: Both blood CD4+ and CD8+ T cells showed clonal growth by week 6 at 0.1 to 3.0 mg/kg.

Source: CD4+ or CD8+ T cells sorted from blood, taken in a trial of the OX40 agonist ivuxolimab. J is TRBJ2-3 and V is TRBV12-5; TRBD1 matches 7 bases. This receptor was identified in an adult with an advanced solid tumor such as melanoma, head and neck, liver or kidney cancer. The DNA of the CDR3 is TGTGCTAGTGGTTTGGACCGACAGGGTTTCACAGATACGCAGTATTTT. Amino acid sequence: CASGLDRQGFTDTQYF.